This T cell receptor beta chain is drawn from a study of cytomegalovirus exposure and HLA in healthy donors. Overall study results and limits: What a later analysis reportedly showed was that an Asian-associated ancestry cluster had fewer N-insertions than the roughly 670-donor mean.

Worth noting for this clone: Its antigen is unidentified.

Healthy bone marrow donors formed the donor group. This PCR relied on a set of 60 Vbeta primers and 13 Jbeta primers. Only in-frame clones appear in the TCRdb table, and some are missing; sequencing was by immunoSEQ multiplex PCR. The table records over 60,000 clones, 65% to 85% of them present only once. The V and J ends lost 6 bases and 4 bases respectively, with 15 bases between them. The CDR3 has 14 residues. Germline V gene data show CDR1 as MNHNY and CDR2 as SVGAGI (reference sequence). Sequenced sample: PBMCs. The sequence was obtained from a man aged 70 or older in good health and CMV-seronegative. The V and J genes are TRBV6-6 and TRBJ2-5, with D possibly matching TRBD1 (6 bases). The CDR3 reads CASRSRGIVETQYF. Here the CDR3 DNA reads TGTGCCAGCAGGTCCAGGGGTATTGTAGAGACCCAGTACTTC.